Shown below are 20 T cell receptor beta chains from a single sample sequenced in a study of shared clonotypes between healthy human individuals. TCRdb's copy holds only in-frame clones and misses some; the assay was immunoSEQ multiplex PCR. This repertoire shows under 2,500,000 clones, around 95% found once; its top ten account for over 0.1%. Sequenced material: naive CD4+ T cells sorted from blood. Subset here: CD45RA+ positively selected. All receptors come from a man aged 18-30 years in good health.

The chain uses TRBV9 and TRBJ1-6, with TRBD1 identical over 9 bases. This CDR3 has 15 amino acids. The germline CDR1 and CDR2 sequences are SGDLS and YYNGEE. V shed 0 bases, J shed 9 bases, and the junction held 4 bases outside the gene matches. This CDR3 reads CASSVDRGLVSPLHF. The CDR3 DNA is TGTGCCAGCAGCGTAGACAGGGGGCTGGTTTCACCCCTCCACTTT. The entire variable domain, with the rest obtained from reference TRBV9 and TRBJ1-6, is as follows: DSGVTQTPKHLITATGQRVTLRCSPRSGDLSVYWYQQSLDQGLQFLIQYYNGEERAKGNILERFSAQQFPDLHSELNLSSLELGDSALYFCASSVDRGLVSPLHFGNGTRLTVT.

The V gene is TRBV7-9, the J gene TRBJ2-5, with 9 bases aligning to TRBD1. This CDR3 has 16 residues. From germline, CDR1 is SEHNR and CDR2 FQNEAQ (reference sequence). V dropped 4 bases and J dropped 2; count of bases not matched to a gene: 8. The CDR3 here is CASSSPGTGPQETQYF. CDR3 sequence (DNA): TGTGCCAGCAGCTCCCCCGGGACAGGGCCGCAAGAGACCCAGTACTTC.

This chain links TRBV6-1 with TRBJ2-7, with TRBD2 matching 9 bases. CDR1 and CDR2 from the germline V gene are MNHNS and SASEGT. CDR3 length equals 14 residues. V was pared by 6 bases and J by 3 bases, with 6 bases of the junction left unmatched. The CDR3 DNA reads TGTGCCAGCAGCCGTAGCGGGAGTTACTACGAGCAGTACTTC. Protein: CASSRSGSYYEQYF.

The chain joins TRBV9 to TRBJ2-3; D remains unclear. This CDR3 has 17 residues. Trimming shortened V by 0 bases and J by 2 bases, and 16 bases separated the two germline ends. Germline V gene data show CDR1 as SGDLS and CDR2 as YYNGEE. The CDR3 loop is CASSVGRQLLNTDTQYF. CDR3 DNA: TGTGCCAGCAGCGTAGGAAGGCAGCTACTAAACACAGATACGCAGTATTTT.

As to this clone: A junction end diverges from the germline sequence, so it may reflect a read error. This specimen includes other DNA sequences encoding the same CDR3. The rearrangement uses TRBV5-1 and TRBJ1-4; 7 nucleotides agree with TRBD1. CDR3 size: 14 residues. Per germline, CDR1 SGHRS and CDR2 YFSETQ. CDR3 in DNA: TGCGCCAGCAGCTTGGGACAGGGTAATGAAAAGCTGTTTTTT. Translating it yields CASSLGQGNEKLFF.

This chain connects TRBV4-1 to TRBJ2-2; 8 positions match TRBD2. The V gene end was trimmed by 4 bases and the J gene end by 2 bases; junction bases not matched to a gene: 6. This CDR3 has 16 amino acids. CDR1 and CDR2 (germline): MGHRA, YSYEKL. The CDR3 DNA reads TGCGCCAGCAGCCCCATCTTAGCGGGAAACACCGGGGAGCTGTTTTTT. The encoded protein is CASSPILAGNTGELFF.

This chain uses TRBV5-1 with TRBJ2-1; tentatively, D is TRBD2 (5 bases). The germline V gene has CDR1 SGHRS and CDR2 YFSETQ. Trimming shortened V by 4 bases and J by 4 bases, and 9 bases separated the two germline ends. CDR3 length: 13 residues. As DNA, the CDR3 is TGCGCCAGCAGCACCGAGGGTTACAATGAGCAGTTCTTC. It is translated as CASSTEGYNEQFF.

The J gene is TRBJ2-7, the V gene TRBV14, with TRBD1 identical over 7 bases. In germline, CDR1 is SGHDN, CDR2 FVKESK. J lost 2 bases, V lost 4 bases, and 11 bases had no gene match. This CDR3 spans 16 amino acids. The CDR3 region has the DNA TGTGCCAGCAGCCCGACGAGACAGGGAAGAGCCTACGAGCAGTACTTC. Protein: CASSPTRQGRAYEQYF.

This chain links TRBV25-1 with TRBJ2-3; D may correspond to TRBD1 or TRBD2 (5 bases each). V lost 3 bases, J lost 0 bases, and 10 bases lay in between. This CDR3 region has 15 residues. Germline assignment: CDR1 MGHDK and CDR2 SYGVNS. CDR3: CASSDLGRSTDTQYF. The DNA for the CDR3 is TGTGCCAGCAGTGACTTGGGACGTAGCACAGATACGCAGTATTTT.

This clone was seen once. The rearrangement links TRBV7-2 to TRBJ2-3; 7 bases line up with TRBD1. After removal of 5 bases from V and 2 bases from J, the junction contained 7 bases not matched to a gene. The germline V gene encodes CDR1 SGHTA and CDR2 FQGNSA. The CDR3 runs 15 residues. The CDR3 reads CASSLRGQFTDTQYF. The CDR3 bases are TGTGCCAGCAGCCTTCGGGGACAGTTCACAGATACGCAGTATTTT.

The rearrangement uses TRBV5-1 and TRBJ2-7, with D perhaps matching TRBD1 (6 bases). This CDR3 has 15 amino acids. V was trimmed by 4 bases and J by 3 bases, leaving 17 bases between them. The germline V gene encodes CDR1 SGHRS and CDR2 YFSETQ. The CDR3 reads CASSGAPGAYYEQYF. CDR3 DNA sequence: TGCGCCAGCAGCGGGGCCCCAGGGGCTTACTACGAGCAGTACTTC.

The CDR3 loop reads CASSLGQGPGVTEAFF. The CDR3 coding sequence is TGTGCCAGCAGTTTGGGACAGGGGCCCGGGGTGACTGAAGCTTTCTTT. The chain recombines TRBV6-6 with TRBJ1-1; 10 nucleotides agree with TRBD1. Germline CDR1 is MNHNY and CDR2 is SVGAGI (reference sequence). Germline trimming cut 4 bases from V and 5 bases from J; bases unmatched to any gene: 10. The CDR3 runs to 16 residues.

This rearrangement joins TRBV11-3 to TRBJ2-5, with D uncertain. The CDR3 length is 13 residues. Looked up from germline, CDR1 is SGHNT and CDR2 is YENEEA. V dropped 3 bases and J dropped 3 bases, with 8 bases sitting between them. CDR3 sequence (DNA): TGTGCCAGCAGCTTTGGGCTGAAAGAGACCCAGTACTTC. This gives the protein CASSFGLKETQYF. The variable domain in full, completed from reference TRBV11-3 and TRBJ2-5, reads EAGVVQSPRYKIIEKKQPVAFWCNPISGHNTLYWYLQNLGQGPELLIRYENEEAVDDSQLPKDRFSAERLKGVDSTLKIQPAELGDSAVYLCASSFGLKETQYFGPGTRLLVL.

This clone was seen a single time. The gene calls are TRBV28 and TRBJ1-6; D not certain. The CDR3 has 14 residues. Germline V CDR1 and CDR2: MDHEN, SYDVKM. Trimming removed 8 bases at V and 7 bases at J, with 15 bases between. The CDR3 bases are TGTGCCAGCTTCCGGGGAGGCCGCAATTCACCCCTCCACTTT. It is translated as CASFRGGRNSPLHF.

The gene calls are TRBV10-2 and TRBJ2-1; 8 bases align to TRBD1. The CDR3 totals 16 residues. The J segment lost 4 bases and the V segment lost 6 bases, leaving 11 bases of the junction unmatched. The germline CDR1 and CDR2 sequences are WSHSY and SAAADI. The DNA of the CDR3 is TGCGCCAGCAGGCAACAACAGGGGGAGAAATACAATGAGCAGTTCTTC. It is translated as CASRQQQGEKYNEQFF.

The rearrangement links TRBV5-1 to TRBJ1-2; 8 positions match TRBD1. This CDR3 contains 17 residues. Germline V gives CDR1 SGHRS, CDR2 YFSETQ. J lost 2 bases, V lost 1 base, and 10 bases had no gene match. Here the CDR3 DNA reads TGCGCCAGCAGCTTGAGTGTGACAGGGGCGACCAACTATGGCTACACCTTC. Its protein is CASSLSVTGATNYGYTF.

The CDR3 coding sequence is TGCGCCAGCACCCCCCGTGCGGGAGAGGGCACCGGGGAGCTGTTTTTT. This encodes CASTPRAGEGTGELFF. The chain combines TRBV5-1 with TRBJ2-2; 7 bases map to TRBD2. This CDR3 has 16 residues. The ends lost 6 bases at V and 4 bases at J; junction bases unmatched: 12. The germline gives CDR1 SGHRS, CDR2 YFSETQ. Filled out from reference TRBV5-1 and TRBJ2-2, the complete variable domain reads KAGVTQTPRYLIKTRGQQVTLSCSPISGHRSVSWYQQTPGQGLQFLFEYFSETQRNKGNFPGRFSGRQFSNSRSEMNVSTLELGDSALYLCASTPRAGEGTGELFFGEGSRLTVL.

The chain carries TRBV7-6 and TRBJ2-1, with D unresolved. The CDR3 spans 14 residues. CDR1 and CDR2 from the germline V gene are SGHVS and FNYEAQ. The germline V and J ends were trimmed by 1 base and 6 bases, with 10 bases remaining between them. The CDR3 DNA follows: TGTGCCAGCAGCTTAGGCCAACGTAGCAATGAGCAGTTCTTC. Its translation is CASSLGQRSNEQFF.

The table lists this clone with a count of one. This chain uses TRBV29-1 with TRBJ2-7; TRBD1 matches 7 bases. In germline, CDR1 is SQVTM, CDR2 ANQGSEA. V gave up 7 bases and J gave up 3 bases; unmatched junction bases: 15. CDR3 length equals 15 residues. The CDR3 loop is CSAGIPRQGLYEQYF. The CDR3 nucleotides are TGCAGCGCCGGAATCCCCCGACAGGGCCTCTACGAGCAGTACTTC.

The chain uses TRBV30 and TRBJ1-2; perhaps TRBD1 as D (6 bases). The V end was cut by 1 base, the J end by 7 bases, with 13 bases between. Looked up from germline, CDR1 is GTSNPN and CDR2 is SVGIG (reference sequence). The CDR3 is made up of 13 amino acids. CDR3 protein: CAWSEKQGSGYTF. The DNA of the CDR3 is TGTGCCTGGAGTGAAAAACAGGGCTCTGGCTACACCTTC. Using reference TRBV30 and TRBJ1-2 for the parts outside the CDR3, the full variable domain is SQTIHQWPATLVQPVGSPLSLECTVEGTSNPNLYWYRQAAGRGLQLLFYSVGIGQISSEVPQNLSASRPQDRQFILSSKKLLLSDSGFYLCAWSEKQGSGYTFGSGTRLTVV.